Listed below are T cell receptor beta chains from one sample, sequenced in a study of cytomegalovirus exposure and HLA in healthy donors. Libraries were prepared by immunoSEQ multiplex PCR; TCRdb keeps only in-frame clonotypes and omits some of them. The sample lists tens of thousands of clones, roughly 80% occurring once. The sample taken for sequencing was PBMCs. Receptors were obtained from a girl aged 2 to 10 in good health and CMV-seropositive. Each CDR3 is given without its conserved first and last residue. The D gene is left open where the match is weak.

D | J | V | length | CDR3
TRBD2 | TRBJ2-5 | TRBV11-2 | 14 | ASSAYPGLAEETQY
TRBD1 | TRBJ2-3 | TRBV5-1 | 13 | ASSLAGTGSDTQY
. | TRBJ2-7 | TRBV28 | 12 | ASRFRDTTYEQY
. | TRBJ2-7 | TRBV7-9 | 11 | ASSLSVSYEQY
TRBD1 | TRBJ1-1 | TRBV30 | 11 | AWSDGTVPEAF
. | TRBJ1-1 | TRBV19 | 14 | ASSPRGGARGTEAF
. | TRBJ1-2 | TRBV4-1 | 12 | ASSQVVANYGYT
TRBD2 | TRBJ2-5 | TRBV7-9 | 14 | ASSLPTSGRHETQY
TRBD1 | TRBJ1-2 | TRBV14 | 10 | ASSPGGNGYT
. | TRBJ1-1 | TRBV5-6 | 10 | ASSVSHTEAF
. | TRBJ1-2 | TRBV28 | 10 | ASSSPNYGYT
. | TRBJ1-5 | TRBV30 | 14 | AWSVQGTGNNQPQH
TRBD1 | TRBJ1-2 | TRBV7-3 | 12 | ASSFGQAFDSYT
. | TRBJ1-4 | TRBV11-2 | 11 | ASSWSRVEKLF
. | TRBJ1-5 | TRBV6-5 | 12 | ASSQNRVQEPQH
. | TRBJ2-3 | TRBV28 | 13 | ASSLDVPRTDTQY
TRBD1 | TRBJ2-7 | TRBV5-6 | 12 | ASSLGQGPYEQY
. | TRBJ1-5 | TRBV7-2 | 13 | ASSLVPNSNQPQH
TRBD1 | TRBJ1-5 | TRBV27 | 16 | ASSPGGTGPYSNQPQH
. | TRBJ1-4 | TRBV18 | 13 | ASSPPGLSNEKLF
. | TRBJ2-3 | TRBV5-1 | 14 | ASSLVPSGSVDTQY
. | TRBJ1-1 | TRBV5-1 | 10 | ASSLAGGEAF
. | TRBJ1-1 | TRBV18 | 13 | ASSPPGARYTEAF
TRBD1 | TRBJ2-3 | TRBV6-5 | 13 | ASRYADRNPDTQY
. | TRBJ1-2 | TRBV28 | 11 | ASREGGNYGYT
. | TRBJ1-2 | TRBV28 | 9 | AWGGVYGYT
TRBD2 | TRBJ2-7 | TRBV15 | 14 | ATSLEPSGSSYEQY
. | TRBJ1-2 | TRBV28 | 10 | ASSRRGYGYT
. | TRBJ2-7 | TRBV27 | 11 | ASSLYPAYEQY
. | TRBJ2-7 | TRBV7-3 | 13 | ASSLAAGTPYEQY
TRBD1 | TRBJ2-1 | TRBV6-6 | 13 | ASSYGTGGHPEQF
. | TRBJ2-7 | TRBV11-1 | 13 | ASINPKPRYYEQY
TRBD2 | TRBJ2-5 | TRBV4-1 | 13 | ASSQDRLAGSTQY
TRBD1 | TRBJ1-5 | TRBV28 | 13 | ASTIAGQMNQPQH
. | TRBJ2-2 | TRBV14 | 14 | ASSQDGYSYTGELF
TRBD1 | TRBJ2-5 | TRBV18 | 13 | ASSPPRDSQETQY
. | TRBJ1-1 | TRBV6-1 | 12 | ASRGRGVNTEAF
TRBD2 | TRBJ2-1 | TRBV5-1 | 14 | ASRRLAGVVNNEQF
TRBD2 | TRBJ2-3 | TRBV5-1 | 15 | ASSSGTSGPSTDTQY
. | TRBJ2-7 | TRBV7-6 | 12 | ASSLASGGDEQY
TRBD2 | TRBJ2-1 | TRBV4-3 | 17 | ASSETPLRDSGSLDEQF
. | TRBJ1-1 | TRBV9 | 12 | ASSVAARGTEAF
TRBD1 | TRBJ2-3 | TRBV27 | 14 | ASSLLDRAPTDTQY
TRBD2 | TRBJ2-4 | TRBV4-2 | 13 | ASSRDLLARAIQY
TRBD2 | TRBJ2-7 | TRBV25-1 | 12 | ASRSGLADYEQY
. | TRBJ2-7 | TRBV28 | 12 | ASISGAVSREQY
. | TRBJ2-5 | TRBV10-3 | 14 | AISQSDGGLQETQY